The next 29 T cell receptor beta chains were all read from a single sample in a study of cytomegalovirus exposure and HLA in healthy donors. It was with 60 Vbeta and 13 Jbeta primers that the PCR ran. Here immunoSEQ multiplex PCR was the method, and the copy in TCRdb shows in-frame clones only, minus some. The table lists more than 85,000 clones, 13% to 15% of them singletons. The material sequenced was PBMCs. These receptors came from a female donor in good health and CMV-seronegative.

J is TRBJ1-2 and V is TRBV30; TRBD1 matches 10 bases. J was trimmed by 8 bases and V by 1 base; bases with no gene match: 7. Looked up from germline, CDR1 is GTSNPN and CDR2 is SVGIG (reference sequence). CDR3 length equals 14 residues. The CDR3 sequence is CAWSARDRGYGYTF. For the CDR3, the DNA is TGTGCCTGGAGTGCCCGGGACAGGGGATACGGCTACACCTTC.

V gene TRBV2 combines with J gene TRBJ2-7, with 7 bases that match TRBD1. From germline, CDR1 is SNHLY and CDR2 FYNNEI. V shed 5 bases and J 4 bases; nucleotides not matched to a gene: 5. The CDR3 runs to 13 residues. CDR3 region: CASSRDRLYEQYF. Here the CDR3 DNA reads TGTGCCAGCAGTCGGGACAGATTATACGAGCAGTACTTC.

The chain couples TRBV11-2 to TRBJ1-1, with D possibly matching TRBD1 (5 bases). The germline V gene has CDR1 SGHAT and CDR2 FQNNGV. The CDR3 is 15 amino acids. V was shortened by 3 bases and J by 5 bases, with 16 bases between the two germline ends. Written as DNA, the CDR3 is TGTGCCAGCAGCTTCGGGGGGTCCAGTGGAACTGAAGCTTTCTTT. As protein: CASSFGGSSGTEAFF.

In its sample, this clone was seen a few times. The rearrangement uses TRBV6-1 and TRBJ2-2, with 12 bases that match TRBD2. Germline V CDR1 and CDR2: MNHNS, SASEGT. With 4 bases clipped from V and 3 bases from J, the junction kept 6 bases outside the gene matches. The CDR3 totals 17 residues. CDR3 residues: CASSVTSGGSDTGELFF. As DNA, the CDR3 is TGTGCCAGCAGTGTGACTAGCGGGGGTTCGGACACCGGGGAGCTGTTTTTT.

This clone was recorded a few times. The gene calls are TRBV11-2 and TRBJ2-3, with 15 bases fitting TRBD2. V was pared by 5 bases and J by 4 bases, with 7 bases of the junction left unmatched. Germline V gene sequence: CDR1 SGHAT, CDR2 FQNNGV. The CDR3 runs 17 residues. CDR3 in amino acids: CASSPDRTSGGADTQYF. DNA for the CDR3: TGTGCCAGCAGCCCCGATCGGACTAGCGGGGGGGCAGATACGCAGTATTTT.

V is TRBV19 and J is TRBJ1-2; a possible D gene is TRBD1 (6 bases). This CDR3 is built from 16 residues. Germline loops: CDR1 LNHDA, CDR2 SQIVND (reference sequence). V lost 3 bases, J lost 8 bases, and 22 bases lay in between. CDR3: CASSIIPPVGAGGYTF. CDR3 nucleotides: TGTGCCAGTAGTATTATCCCCCCCGTGGGGGCGGGCGGCTACACCTTC.

The chain carries TRBV6-8 and TRBJ1-2; a weak D match, TRBD1 (6 bases). This CDR3 has 17 amino acids. Germline-derived CDR1 and CDR2 are MNHGY and SAAAGT. V dropped 6 bases and J dropped 1 base, with 21 bases sitting between them. CDR3 sequence (DNA): TGTGCCAGCAGGCGCGTGGGGGAGACAGGCTTTAACTATGGCTACACCTTC. This gives the protein CASRRVGETGFNYGYTF.

The J gene is TRBJ1-2, the V gene TRBV30; no reliable D call. With 7 bases removed from V and 2 bases from J, the gap between germline ends came to 14 bases. Looked up from germline, CDR1 is GTSNPN and CDR2 is SVGIG (reference sequence). There are 13 residues in the CDR3. The CDR3 region has the DNA TGTGCCTCCGACATGCCATCAAACTATGGCTACACCTTC. This translates into CASDMPSNYGYTF. The complete variable domain, with remaining parts taken from reference TRBV30 and TRBJ1-2, reads SQTIHQWPATLVQPVGSPLSLECTVEGTSNPNLYWYRQAAGRGLQLLFYSVGIGQISSEVPQNLSASRPQDRQFILSSKKLLLSDSGFYLCASDMPSNYGYTFGSGTRLTVV.

This clone was detected only a few times. This chain joins TRBV7-2 and TRBJ1-6, with D unclear. CDR1 is SGHTA, CDR2 FQGNSA, per germline. Trimming stripped 5 bases from V and 10 bases from J, with 12 bases between. The CDR3 has 13 amino acids. The DNA for the CDR3 is TGTGCCAGCAGCCCGCAACGAGGCTCACCCCTCCACTTT. Residues: CASSPQRGSPLHF.

The CDR3 bases are TGTGCCAGCAGTTTACGATCCGGGACAGGGAACAATGAGCAGTTCTTC. The encoded protein is CASSLRSGTGNNEQFF. The gene calls are TRBV27 and TRBJ2-1; 9 bases agree with TRBD1. Germline assignment: CDR1 MNHEY and CDR2 SMNVEV (reference sequence). The CDR3 has 16 residues. The trim removed 2 bases at V and 5 bases at J, leaving 7 bases unmatched.

V usage is TRBV28 and J usage is TRBJ1-1, with 7 bases aligning to TRBD1. Trimming at V came to 6 bases and at J to 11 bases, leaving 15 bases not matched to a gene. The germline V gene has CDR1 MDHEN and CDR2 SYDVKM. The CDR3 is 14 amino acids. The CDR3 nucleotides are TGTGCCAGCAGGACAGGGACGTTAAACAGATCGGCTTTCTTT. This codes for CASRTGTLNRSAFF.

This clone was detected a few times. The V gene is TRBV6-1, the J gene TRBJ1-1; D ambiguous. CDR1 and CDR2 from the germline V gene are MNHNS and SASEGT. Trimming left V 6 bases short and J 5 bases short, with 7 bases between. The CDR3 is 11 residues long. The DNA for the CDR3 is TGTGCCAGCAGCCTAGGAACTGAAGCTTTCTTT. Translation: CASSLGTEAFF.

This clone turned up a few times. The V gene is TRBV20-1, the J gene TRBJ2-3; D is ambiguous. V lost 4 bases, J lost 2 bases, and 4 bases lay in between. This CDR3 has 11 residues. Germline assignment: CDR1 DFQATT and CDR2 SNEGSKA (reference sequence). CDR3 sequence (DNA): TGCAGTGCTACCTACACAGATACGCAGTATTTT. It yields the protein CSATYTDTQYF.

This clone has only a few counts. The DNA of the CDR3 is TGTGCCAGCAGTGTAACTAGCGGGGGGGGGCAAGAGACCCAGTACTTC. It codes for CASSVTSGGGQETQYF. The chain links TRBV6-1 to TRBJ2-5; 13 nucleotides line up with TRBD2. The CDR3 has 16 residues. Per the germline V gene, CDR1 is MNHNS and CDR2 is SASEGT. V trimming: 4 bases; J trimming: 2 bases; junction bases outside the gene matches: 4.

This clone was found a few times. The chain links TRBV10-1 to TRBJ1-1; D is ambiguous. Germline V gives CDR1 WNHNN, CDR2 SYGVQD (reference sequence). Trimming cost V 2 bases and J 9 bases, with 16 bases left between them. This CDR3 contains 14 residues. The CDR3 reads CASSERTEEKQAFF. The CDR3 DNA follows: TGCGCCAGCAGTGAGAGGACGGAGGAGAAACAAGCTTTCTTT.

This clone occurred a few times. The chain links TRBV4-3 to TRBJ2-7; D remains ambiguous. Germline-derived CDR1 and CDR2 are LGHNA and YSLEER. Trimming pared 0 bases from V and 5 bases from J, leaving 5 bases between. The CDR3 is made up of 12 amino acids. The CDR3 spells CASSQDVDEQYF. CDR3 nucleotides: TGCGCCAGCAGCCAAGACGTCGACGAGCAGTACTTC.

The chain uses TRBV5-1 and TRBJ1-1, with D uncertain. The V gene lost 3 bases and the J gene lost 6 bases, with 18 bases spanning the gap. This CDR3 is 15 amino acids long. Germline V CDR1 and CDR2: SGHRS, YFSETQ. The CDR3 DNA follows: TGCGCCAGCAGCTCTCTGGGCCCAGGCGCCGCTGAAGCTTTCTTT. It translates to CASSSLGPGAAEAFF.

This clone was recorded a few times. This chain links TRBV29-1 with TRBJ2-1, with a weak D call TRBD2 (7 bases). Germline values: CDR1 SQVTM, CDR2 ANQGSEA. Deletions cut 0 bases from V and 15 bases from J, with 18 bases between. The CDR3 spans 13 residues. CDR3: CSVEDLRGAVVFF. In nucleotides, the CDR3 is TGCAGCGTTGAAGATCTTCGGGGGGCGGTCGTGTTCTTC.

The chain has TRBV11-2 and TRBJ1-6, with unresolved D. The CDR3 is 15 amino acids. V lost 1 base and J 9 bases, leaving 13 bases between the germline ends. Germline V gene sequence: CDR1 SGHAT, CDR2 FQNNGV. CDR3 bases: TGTGCCAGCAGCTTAGTTCCAGGTGGAGGTTCACCCCTCCACTTT. Protein: CASSLVPGGGSPLHF.

This sequence joins TRBV27 and TRBJ1-1; D ambiguous. V was clipped by 2 bases and J by 1 base, with 5 bases between them. The CDR3 is 13 residues long. Looked up from germline, CDR1 is MNHEY and CDR2 is SMNVEV (reference sequence). In DNA form, the CDR3 reads TGTGCCAGCAGTTTAGCCGGGAACACTGAAGCTTTCTTT. Protein sequence: CASSLAGNTEAFF.

The chain has TRBV5-4 and TRBJ1-2; possibly TRBD1 for D (5 bases). Germline V gene sequence: CDR1 SGHNT, CDR2 YYREEE (reference sequence). The ends were cut back, 3 bases at V and 2 bases at J, with 11 bases in the middle. The CDR3 runs 14 residues. As DNA, the CDR3 is TGTGCCAGCAGCTCCGTGGGGGGAAACTATGGCTACACCTTC. As protein: CASSSVGGNYGYTF.

This chain uses TRBV18 with TRBJ2-7; 10 positions match TRBD2. In germline, CDR1 is KGHSH, CDR2 LQKENI. The J segment lost 3 bases and the V segment lost 0 bases, leaving 5 bases of the junction unmatched. The CDR3 is 16 amino acids. Written as DNA, the CDR3 is TGTGCCAGCTCACCACCCCATCTAGCGGGAGTCTACGAGCAGTACTTC. As protein: CASSPPHLAGVYEQYF.

There are a few counts of this clone. V and J are TRBV5-4 and TRBJ2-7; D may be TRBD1 (6 bases). CDR3 length equals 14 residues. Germline lookup yields CDR1 SGHNT and CDR2 YYREEE (reference sequence). Between the trimmed V and J ends, which lost 0 bases and 2 bases, there was a span of 9 bases. The CDR3 loop is CASSLGQAAYEQYF. The CDR3 bases are TGTGCCAGCAGCTTGGGACAGGCGGCCTACGAGCAGTACTTC.

This clone was seen a handful of times. The rearrangement links TRBV4-3 to TRBJ2-4, with D perhaps matching TRBD1 (5 bases). This CDR3 is built from 15 residues. The germline V gene has CDR1 LGHNA and CDR2 YSLEER. The V end lost 0 bases, the J end lost 4 bases, and 10 bases lay between the germline ends. This CDR3 reads CASSQDRTSKNIQYF. CDR3 DNA: TGCGCCAGCAGCCAAGACCGGACAAGTAAAAACATTCAGTACTTC.

V usage is TRBV27 and J usage is TRBJ2-4; 8 nucleotides align to TRBD1. The CDR3 extends over 13 amino acids. With 6 bases clipped from V and 6 bases from J, the junction kept 4 bases outside the gene matches. The germline V gene has CDR1 MNHEY and CDR2 SMNVEV (reference sequence). Here the CDR3 DNA reads TGTGCCAGCAGGACAGGGGTGGGAAACATTCAGTACTTC. Translating gives CASRTGVGNIQYF.

A few counts support this clone. This rearrangement joins TRBV7-6 to TRBJ1-2; the D gene is possibly TRBD1 (6 bases). Germline loops: CDR1 SGHVS, CDR2 FNYEAQ. CDR3 size: 14 residues. Deletions cut 5 bases from V and 6 bases from J, with 16 bases between. CDR3 amino acids: CASSTETGYDGYTF. The CDR3 region has the DNA TGTGCCAGCAGCACTGAGACAGGATACGATGGCTACACCTTC.

Regarding this clone: An end of the junction differs from the germline gene, which may be a read error. The V and J genes are TRBV7-3 and TRBJ1-1; D perhaps matches TRBD1 (6 bases). From germline, CDR1 is SGHTA and CDR2 FQGTGA. This CDR3 comprises 14 residues. The CDR3 loop is CVSSGQGPGTEAFF. Here the CDR3 DNA reads TGTGTCAGCAGCGGGCAGGGGCCGGGCACTGAAGCTTTCTTT.

J is TRBJ2-7 and V is TRBV27, with 7 bases lining up with TRBD1. The length of the CDR3 is 15 residues. V was pared by 6 bases and J by 5 bases, with 13 bases of the junction left unmatched. The germline CDR1 and CDR2 sequences are MNHEY and SMNVEV (reference sequence). This CDR3 reads CASREPGQLPDEQYF. In DNA form, the CDR3 reads TGTGCCAGCAGGGAACCGGGACAGTTACCCGACGAGCAGTACTTC.

This clone was counted between two and nine times. The chain has TRBV25-1 and TRBJ2-1; TRBD1 is a possible D gene (5 bases). This CDR3 comprises 15 residues. Between the trimmed V and J ends, which lost 3 bases and 5 bases, there was a span of 14 bases. Germline CDR1 MGHDK, CDR2 SYGVNS. The DNA of the CDR3 is TGTGCCAGCAGTGAGGGCGGAAAAGGGGACAATGAGCAGTTCTTC. This encodes CASSEGGKGDNEQFF.